What follows are 15 T cell receptor beta chains derived from one specimen sequenced in a study of shared clonotypes between healthy human individuals. Naive-designated CD8 cells lacked CD45RO, were positively enriched for CCR7, and omitted terminally differentiated effector memory CD45RA+ cells. This table comes from immunoSEQ multiplex PCR, and its TCRdb copy is limited to in-frame clones, with some not included. The sample lists about 580,000 clones, more than 95% occurring once. The specimen sequenced was naive CD8+ T cells sorted from blood. Receptors originate from a man aged 25 to 40 in good health.

J is TRBJ2-1 and V is TRBV27, with D perhaps given as TRBD1 or TRBD2 (5 bases each). Trimming stripped 6 bases from V and 7 bases from J, with 22 bases between. CDR3 length equals 16 residues. Germline V gives CDR1 MNHEY, CDR2 SMNVEV (reference sequence). The CDR3 DNA reads TGTGCCAGCAGCTATCAGGGTGAGGGAGCGAGGAATGAGCAGTTCTTC. It specifies CASSYQGEGARNEQFF.

The chain employs TRBV9 and TRBJ1-2; D remains unclear. The germline CDR1 and CDR2 sequences are SGDLS and YYNGEE. Deletions cut 8 bases from V and 11 bases from J, with 10 bases between. The CDR3 loop spans 9 amino acids. CDR3 in DNA: TGTGCCAGTGGTCCGGGATACACCTTC. Encoded protein: CASGPGYTF.

This chain connects TRBV5-1 to TRBJ2-2; D possibly corresponds to TRBD1 (6 bases). The length of the CDR3 is 15 residues. Germline loops: CDR1 SGHRS, CDR2 YFSETQ. Between the trimmed V and J ends, which lost 3 bases and 5 bases, there was a span of 14 bases. The CDR3 protein is CASSSPGTSTGELFF. Written as DNA, the CDR3 is TGCGCCAGCAGCTCGCCCGGGACAAGTACCGGGGAGCTGTTTTTT.

The rearrangement links TRBV29-1 to TRBJ2-7, with D possibly being TRBD1 (5 bases). V was pared by 4 bases and J by 0 bases, with 13 bases between. CDR3 length equals 14 residues. CDR1 and CDR2 (germline): SQVTM, ANQGSEA. Here the CDR3 reads CSVGTHRPSYEQYF. The CDR3 DNA reads TGCAGCGTTGGAACCCACAGGCCCTCCTACGAGCAGTACTTC.

The chain carries TRBV7-9 and TRBJ2-7; 11 bases align to TRBD1. The germline CDR1 and CDR2 sequences are SEHNR and FQNEAQ (reference sequence). V lost 5 bases and J lost 4; bases outside the gene matches: 7. The CDR3 spans 15 residues. The CDR3 nucleotides read TGTGCCAGCAGCCGAGGGACAGGGGGAGATTACGAGCAGTACTTC. As protein: CASSRGTGGDYEQYF. Variable domain in full (rest from reference TRBV7-9 and TRBJ2-7): DTGVSQNPRHKITKRGQNVTFRCDPISEHNRLYWYRQTLGQGPEFLTYFQNEAQLEKSRLLSDRFSAERPKGSFSTLEIQRTEQGDSAMYLCASSRGTGGDYEQYFGPGTRLTVT.

V and J are TRBV7-2 and TRBJ1-2, with TRBD1 identical over 8 bases. With V trimmed by 3 bases and J by 8 bases, 14 bases remained unmatched. From germline, CDR1 is SGHTA and CDR2 FQGNSA. The CDR3 has 16 residues. This chain's CDR3 is CASSFDPPGQVLGYTF. In DNA, the CDR3 is TGTGCCAGCAGCTTCGACCCTCCGGGACAGGTTTTGGGCTACACCTTC.

The V call is TRBV4-2, the J call TRBJ2-2; D uncertain. V gave up 2 bases and J gave up 5 bases, with 6 bases separating them. Germline V gives CDR1 LGHNA, CDR2 YNFKEQ. CDR3 length: 13 residues. CDR3 bases: TGTGCCAGCAGCCAAAAGGTGACCGGGGAGCTGTTTTTT. This translates into CASSQKVTGELFF.

The gene calls are TRBV5-8 and TRBJ1-1; D remains ambiguous. V lost 2 bases, J lost 8 bases, and 10 bases lay in between. Germline V gene lookup returns CDR1 SGHTS and CDR2 YDEGEE. The CDR3 spans 12 residues. The CDR3: CASSLTTLEAFF. CDR3 DNA sequence: TGTGCCAGCAGCTTAACCACATTAGAAGCTTTCTTT.

The chain is built from TRBV6-8 and TRBJ2-2, with a tentative D call TRBD2 (6 bases). Trimming removed 2 bases from V and 6 bases from J, with 10 bases in between. The germline V gene has CDR1 MNHGY and CDR2 SAAAGT. The CDR3 extends over 14 amino acids. The CDR3 region has the DNA TGTGCCAGCAGTTACCCAGCGGGTCCCGGGGAGCTGTTTTTT. It encodes CASSYPAGPGELFF.

This chain joins TRBV13 and TRBJ2-1, with D possibly TRBD1 on 6 matching bases. The CDR3 contains 17 residues. Deletions cut 2 bases from V and 6 bases from J, with 20 bases between. Germline CDR1 reads PRHDT; CDR2 reads FYEKMQ (reference sequence). The CDR3 protein is CASSLSEGQRRVNEQFF. In DNA form, the CDR3 reads TGTGCCAGCAGCTTATCCGAAGGACAGCGAAGGGTCAATGAGCAGTTCTTC. Based on the CDR3 plus reference TRBV13 and TRBJ2-1, the full variable domain is AAGVIQSPRHLIKEKRETATLKCYPIPRHDTVYWYQQGPGQDPQFLISFYEKMQSDKGSIPDRFSAQQFSDYHSELNMSSLELGDSALYFCASSLSEGQRRVNEQFFGPGTRLTVL.

The chain has TRBV12-2 and TRBJ2-7; the tabulated D call, TRBD1, remains unverified against the DNA. TRBV12-2 is shown as a pseudogene. The CDR3 is 15 residues long. The DNA of the CDR3 is TGTGCAAGTCGCTTACCACAGGGGATTAACTACGAGCAGTACTTC. It yields the protein CASRLPQGINYEQYF.

This chain's CDR3 is CASSYLLTDNTEAFF. The DNA of the CDR3 is TGTGCCAGCAGCTACCTCCTGACAGACAACACTGAAGCTTTCTTT. This sequence joins TRBV7-9 and TRBJ1-1; possibly TRBD1 for D (5 bases). Germline values: CDR1 SEHNR, CDR2 FQNEAQ (reference sequence). The CDR3 is 15 residues long. Trimming stripped 4 bases from V and 2 bases from J, with 14 bases between.

This clone was counted once. The chain recombines TRBV29-1 with TRBJ2-7, with 10 bases aligning to TRBD2. The V gene end was trimmed by 6 bases and the J gene end by 3 bases; junction bases not matched to a gene: 5. This CDR3 comprises 13 residues. Per germline, CDR1 SQVTM and CDR2 ANQGSEA. The CDR3 protein is CSVELAGNYEQYF. The CDR3 bases are TGCAGCGTCGAACTAGCGGGGAACTACGAGCAGTACTTC.

V usage is TRBV6-5 and J usage is TRBJ2-7; 8 bases map to TRBD1. With V trimmed by 0 bases and J by 6 bases, 1 base remained unmatched. The CDR3 runs to 13 residues. Germline V gene lookup returns CDR1 MNHEY and CDR2 SVGAGI. The CDR3 region is CASSYSQGGEQYF. The DNA of the CDR3 is TGTGCCAGCAGTTACTCACAGGGGGGCGAGCAGTACTTC.

The rearrangement joins TRBV5-6 to TRBJ2-7, with D maybe TRBD1 (6 bases). CDR1 and CDR2 (germline): SGHDT, YYEEEE. V was cut by 2 bases and J by 3 bases, with 12 bases left in between. The CDR3 is made up of 14 amino acids. The CDR3 sequence is CASSFGTGIYEQYF. The CDR3 DNA follows: TGTGCCAGCAGCTTCGGAACAGGGATCTACGAGCAGTACTTC.